Listed here is a single TCR beta chain. This specimen belongs to a study of blood T cell repertoires in COVID-19. Adults between about 18 and 89 years of age took part from 20 to 25 US areas. Assay used: immunoSEQ multiplex PCR; TCRdb lists only in-frame clones, some missing. The repertoire holds 150,000 or so clones, roughly 84% seen once, with 15% in the top ten. In germline, CDR1 is MNHEY, CDR2 SVGAGI. Trimming took off 0 bases at V and 2 bases at J, with 14 bases between the two ends. CDR3 size: 16 residues. The sample consisted of PBMCs or T cells enriched from blood (not recorded which). The gene calls are TRBV6-5 and TRBJ2-7; TRBD1 might be the D (5 bases). The origin of this receptor is a man aged 50-59 years who had recovered from COVID-19. In DNA form, the CDR3 reads TGTGCCAGCAGTTACTCGGGGCCCCCTAAGGCCTACGAGCAGTACTTC. It is translated as CASSYSGPPKAYEQYF.